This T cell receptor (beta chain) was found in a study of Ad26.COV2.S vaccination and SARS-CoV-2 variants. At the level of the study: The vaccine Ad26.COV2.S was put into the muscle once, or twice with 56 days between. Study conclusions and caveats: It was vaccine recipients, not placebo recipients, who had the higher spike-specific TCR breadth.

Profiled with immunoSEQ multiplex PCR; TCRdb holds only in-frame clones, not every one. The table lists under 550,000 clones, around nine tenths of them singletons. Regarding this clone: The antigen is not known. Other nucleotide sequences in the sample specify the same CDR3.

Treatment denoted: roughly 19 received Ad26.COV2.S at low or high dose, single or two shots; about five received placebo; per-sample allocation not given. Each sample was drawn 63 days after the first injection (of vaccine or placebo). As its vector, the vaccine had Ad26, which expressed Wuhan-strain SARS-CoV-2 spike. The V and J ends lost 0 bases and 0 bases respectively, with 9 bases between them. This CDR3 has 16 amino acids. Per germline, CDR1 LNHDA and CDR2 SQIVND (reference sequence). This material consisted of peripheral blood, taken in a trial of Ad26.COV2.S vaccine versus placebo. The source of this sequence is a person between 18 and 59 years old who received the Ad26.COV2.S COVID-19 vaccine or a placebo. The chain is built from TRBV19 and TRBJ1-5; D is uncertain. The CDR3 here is CASSIDPANSNQPQHF. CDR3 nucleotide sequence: TGTGCCAGTAGTATAGATCCGGCAAATAGCAATCAGCCCCAGCATTTT.